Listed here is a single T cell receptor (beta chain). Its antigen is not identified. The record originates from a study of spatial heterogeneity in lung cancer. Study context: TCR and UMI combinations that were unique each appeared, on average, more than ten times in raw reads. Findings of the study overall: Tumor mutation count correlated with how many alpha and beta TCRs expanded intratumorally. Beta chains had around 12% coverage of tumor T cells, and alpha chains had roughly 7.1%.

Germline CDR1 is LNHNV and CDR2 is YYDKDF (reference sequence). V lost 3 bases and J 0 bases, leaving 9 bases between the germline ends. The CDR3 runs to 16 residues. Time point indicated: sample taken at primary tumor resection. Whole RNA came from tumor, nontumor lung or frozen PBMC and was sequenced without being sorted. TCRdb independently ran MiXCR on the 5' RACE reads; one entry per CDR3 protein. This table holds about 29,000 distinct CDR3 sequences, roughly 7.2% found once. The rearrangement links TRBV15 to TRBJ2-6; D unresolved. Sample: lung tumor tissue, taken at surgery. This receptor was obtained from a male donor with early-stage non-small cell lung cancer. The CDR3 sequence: CATSRRSVSGANVLTF. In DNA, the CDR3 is TGTGCCACCAGCAGGAGAAGCGTCTCTGGGGCCAACGTCCTGACTTTC.